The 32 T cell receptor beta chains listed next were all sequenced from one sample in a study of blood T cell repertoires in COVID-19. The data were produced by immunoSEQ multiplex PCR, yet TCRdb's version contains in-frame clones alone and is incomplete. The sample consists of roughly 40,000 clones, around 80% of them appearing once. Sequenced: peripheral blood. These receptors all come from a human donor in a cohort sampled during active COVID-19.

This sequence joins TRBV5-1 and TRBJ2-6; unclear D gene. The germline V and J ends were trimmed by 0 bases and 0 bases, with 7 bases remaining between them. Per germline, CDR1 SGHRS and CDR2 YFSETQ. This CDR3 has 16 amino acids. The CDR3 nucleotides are TGCGCCAGCAGCTTGGCCCTTTCCTCTGGGGCCAACGTCCTGACTTTC. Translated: CASSLALSSGANVLTF.

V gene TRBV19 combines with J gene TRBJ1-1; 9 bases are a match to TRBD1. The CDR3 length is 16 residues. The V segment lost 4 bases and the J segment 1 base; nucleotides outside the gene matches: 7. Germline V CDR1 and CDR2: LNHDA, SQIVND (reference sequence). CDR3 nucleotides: TGTGCCAGTAGTAACGACGGGGACAGGGCGAACACTGAAGCTTTCTTT. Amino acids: CASSNDGDRANTEAFF.

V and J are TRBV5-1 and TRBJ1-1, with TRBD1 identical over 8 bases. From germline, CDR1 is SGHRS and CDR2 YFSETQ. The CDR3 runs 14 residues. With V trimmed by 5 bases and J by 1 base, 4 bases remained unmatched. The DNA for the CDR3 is TGCGCCAGCAGGGAGACAGGGGAGAACACTGAAGCTTTCTTT. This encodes CASRETGENTEAFF. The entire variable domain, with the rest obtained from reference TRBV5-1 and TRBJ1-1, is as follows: KAGVTQTPRYLIKTRGQQVTLSCSPISGHRSVSWYQQTPGQGLQFLFEYFSETQRNKGNFPGRFSGRQFSNSRSEMNVSTLELGDSALYLCASRETGENTEAFFGQGTRLTVV.

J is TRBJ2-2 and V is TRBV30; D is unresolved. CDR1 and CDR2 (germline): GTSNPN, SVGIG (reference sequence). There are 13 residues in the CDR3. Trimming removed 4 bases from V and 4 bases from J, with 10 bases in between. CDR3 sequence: CAWNKWPTGELFF. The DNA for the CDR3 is TGTGCCTGGAATAAGTGGCCCACCGGGGAGCTGTTTTTT. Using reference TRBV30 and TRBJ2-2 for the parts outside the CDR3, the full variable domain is SQTIHQWPATLVQPVGSPLSLECTVEGTSNPNLYWYRQAAGRGLQLLFYSVGIGQISSEVPQNLSASRPQDRQFILSSKKLLLSDSGFYLCAWNKWPTGELFFGEGSRLTVL.

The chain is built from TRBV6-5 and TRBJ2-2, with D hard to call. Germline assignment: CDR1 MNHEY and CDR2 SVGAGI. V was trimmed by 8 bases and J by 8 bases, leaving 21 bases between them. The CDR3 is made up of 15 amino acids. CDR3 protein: CASGPPSLEVGELFF. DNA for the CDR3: TGTGCCAGCGGTCCTCCGAGTCTAGAGGTGGGGGAGCTGTTTTTT.

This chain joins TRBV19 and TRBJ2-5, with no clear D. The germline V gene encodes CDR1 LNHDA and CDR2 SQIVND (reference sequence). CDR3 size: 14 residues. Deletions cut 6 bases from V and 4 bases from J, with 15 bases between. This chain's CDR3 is CASSEQAFGETQYF. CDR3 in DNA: TGTGCCAGTAGCGAGCAGGCGTTCGGAGAGACCCAGTACTTC.

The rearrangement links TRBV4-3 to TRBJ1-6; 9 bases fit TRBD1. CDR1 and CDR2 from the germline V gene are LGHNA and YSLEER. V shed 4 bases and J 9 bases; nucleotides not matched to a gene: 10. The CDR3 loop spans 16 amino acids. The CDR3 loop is CASSPALGTGSSPLHF. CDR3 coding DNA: TGCGCCAGCAGCCCGGCCTTGGGGACAGGGTCTTCACCCCTCCACTTT.

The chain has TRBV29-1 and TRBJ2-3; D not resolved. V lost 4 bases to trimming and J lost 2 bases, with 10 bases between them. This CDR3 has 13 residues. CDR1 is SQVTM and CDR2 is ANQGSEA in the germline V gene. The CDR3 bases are TGCAGCGTTGTTGGCACACCCACAGATACGCAGTATTTT. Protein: CSVVGTPTDTQYF.

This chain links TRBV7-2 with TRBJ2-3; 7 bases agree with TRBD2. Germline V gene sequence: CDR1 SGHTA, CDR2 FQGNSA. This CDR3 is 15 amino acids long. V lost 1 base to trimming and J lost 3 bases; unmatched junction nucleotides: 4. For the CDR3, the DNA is TGTGCCAGCAGCTTAGAAGGTAGCGGGACAGATACGCAGTATTTT. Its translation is CASSLEGSGTDTQYF.

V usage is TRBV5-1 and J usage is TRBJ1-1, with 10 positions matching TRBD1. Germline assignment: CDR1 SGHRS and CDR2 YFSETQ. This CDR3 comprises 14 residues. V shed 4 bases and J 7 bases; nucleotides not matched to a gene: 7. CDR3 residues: CASSEGTGAGEAFF. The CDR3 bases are TGCGCCAGCAGCGAGGGGACAGGGGCCGGTGAAGCTTTCTTT.

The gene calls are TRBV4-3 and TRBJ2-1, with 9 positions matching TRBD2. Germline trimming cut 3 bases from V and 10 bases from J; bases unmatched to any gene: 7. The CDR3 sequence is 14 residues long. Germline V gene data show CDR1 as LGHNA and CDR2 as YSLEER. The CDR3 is CASSQAGGPIEQFF. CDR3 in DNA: TGCGCCAGCAGCCAGGCGGGAGGGCCGATAGAGCAGTTCTTC.

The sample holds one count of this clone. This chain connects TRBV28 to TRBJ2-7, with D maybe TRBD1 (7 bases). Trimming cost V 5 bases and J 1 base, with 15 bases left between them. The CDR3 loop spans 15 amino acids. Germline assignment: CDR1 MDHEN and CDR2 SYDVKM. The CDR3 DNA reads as TGTGCCAGCAGTCCCAGGGGGGCCCCTTCCTACGAGCAGTACTTC. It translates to CASSPRGAPSYEQYF.

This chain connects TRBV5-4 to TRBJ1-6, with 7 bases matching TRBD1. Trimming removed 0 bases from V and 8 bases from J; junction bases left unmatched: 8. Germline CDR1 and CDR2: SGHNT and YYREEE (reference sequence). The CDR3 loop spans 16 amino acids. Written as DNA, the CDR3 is TGTGCCAGCAGCTTGGGGTCTAGGACAGGAGATTCACCCCTCCACTTT. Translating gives CASSLGSRTGDSPLHF. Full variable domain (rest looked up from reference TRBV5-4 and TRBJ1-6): ETGVTQSPTHLIKTRGQQVTLRCSSQSGHNTVSWYQQALGQGPQFIFQYYREEENGRGNFPPRFSGLQFPNYSSELNVNALELDDSALYLCASSLGSRTGDSPLHFGNGTRLTVT.

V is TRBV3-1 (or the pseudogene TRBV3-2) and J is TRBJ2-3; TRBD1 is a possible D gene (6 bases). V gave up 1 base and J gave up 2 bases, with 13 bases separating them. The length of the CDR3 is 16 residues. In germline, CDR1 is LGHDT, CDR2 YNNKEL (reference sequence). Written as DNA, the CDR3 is TGTGCCAGCAGCCAAGGCGGCAGGGGTTACACAGATACGCAGTATTTT. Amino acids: CASSQGGRGYTDTQYF.

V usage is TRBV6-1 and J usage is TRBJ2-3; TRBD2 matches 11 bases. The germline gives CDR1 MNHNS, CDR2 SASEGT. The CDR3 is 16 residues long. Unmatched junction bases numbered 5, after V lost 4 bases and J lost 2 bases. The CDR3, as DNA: TGTGCCAGCAGTGGTTCTAGCGGGAGGCCCACAGATACGCAGTATTTT. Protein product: CASSGSSGRPTDTQYF.

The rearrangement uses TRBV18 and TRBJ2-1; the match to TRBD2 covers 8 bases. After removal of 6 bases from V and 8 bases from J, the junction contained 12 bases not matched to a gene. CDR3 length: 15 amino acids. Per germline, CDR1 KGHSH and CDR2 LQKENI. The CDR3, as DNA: TGTGCCAGCTCCCGTAGCGGGAAGGGCCCCGATGAGCAGTTCTTC. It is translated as CASSRSGKGPDEQFF.

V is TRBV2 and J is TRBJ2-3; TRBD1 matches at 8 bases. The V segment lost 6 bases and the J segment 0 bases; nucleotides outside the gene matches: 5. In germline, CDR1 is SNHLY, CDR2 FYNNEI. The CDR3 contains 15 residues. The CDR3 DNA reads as TGTGCCAGCAGGACCGGGACAGGTAGCACAGATACGCAGTATTTT. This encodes CASRTGTGSTDTQYF.

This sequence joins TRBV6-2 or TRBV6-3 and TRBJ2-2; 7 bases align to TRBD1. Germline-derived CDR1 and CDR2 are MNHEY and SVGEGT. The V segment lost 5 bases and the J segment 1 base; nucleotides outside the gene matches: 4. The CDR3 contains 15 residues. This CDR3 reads CASSPWTGNTGELFF. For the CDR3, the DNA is TGTGCCAGCAGTCCCTGGACAGGGAACACCGGGGAGCTGTTTTTT.

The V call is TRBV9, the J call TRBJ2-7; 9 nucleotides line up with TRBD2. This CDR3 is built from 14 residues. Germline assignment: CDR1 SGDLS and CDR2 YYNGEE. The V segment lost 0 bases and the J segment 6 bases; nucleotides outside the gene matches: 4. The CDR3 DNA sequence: TGTGCCAGCAGCGTAGGTGCGGGAGGGGGCGAGCAGTACTTC. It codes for CASSVGAGGGEQYF.

As DNA, the CDR3 is TGTGCCAGCAGTGGGGGACAGGCGGTCTATTCCTACGAGCAGTACTTC. Its translation is CASSGGQAVYSYEQYF. The J gene is TRBJ2-7, the V gene TRBV6-1; TRBD1 aligns across 8 bases. CDR1 is MNHNS, CDR2 SASEGT, per germline. The CDR3 is 16 amino acids. The ends lost 4 bases at V and 1 base at J; junction bases unmatched: 9.

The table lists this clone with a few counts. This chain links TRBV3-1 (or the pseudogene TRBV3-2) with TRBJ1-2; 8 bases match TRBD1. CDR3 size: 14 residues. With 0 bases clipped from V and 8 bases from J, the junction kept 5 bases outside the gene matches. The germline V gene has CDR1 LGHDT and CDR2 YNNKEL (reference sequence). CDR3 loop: CASSQDRTGSGYTF. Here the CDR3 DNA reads TGTGCCAGCAGCCAAGATCGGACAGGGTCCGGCTACACCTTC.

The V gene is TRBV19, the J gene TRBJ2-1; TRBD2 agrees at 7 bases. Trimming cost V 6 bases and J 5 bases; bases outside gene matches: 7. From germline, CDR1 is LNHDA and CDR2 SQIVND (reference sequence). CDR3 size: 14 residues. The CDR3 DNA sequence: TGTGCCAGTAGCGATCTAGCGGCTCACAATGAGCAGTTCTTC. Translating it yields CASSDLAAHNEQFF.

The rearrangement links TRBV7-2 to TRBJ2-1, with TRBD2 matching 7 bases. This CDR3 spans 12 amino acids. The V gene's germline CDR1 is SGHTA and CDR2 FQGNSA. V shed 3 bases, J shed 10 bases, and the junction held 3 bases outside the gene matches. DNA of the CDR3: TGTGCCAGCAGCTTCAGGACTAGGGAGCAGTTCTTC. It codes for CASSFRTREQFF.

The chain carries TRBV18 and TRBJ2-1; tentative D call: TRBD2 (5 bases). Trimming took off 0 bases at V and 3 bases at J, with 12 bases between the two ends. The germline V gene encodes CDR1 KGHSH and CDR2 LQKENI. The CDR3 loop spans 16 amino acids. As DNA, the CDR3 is TGTGCCAGCTCACCACCGAGGAGCGGATACTACAATGAGCAGTTCTTC. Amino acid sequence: CASSPPRSGYYNEQFF.

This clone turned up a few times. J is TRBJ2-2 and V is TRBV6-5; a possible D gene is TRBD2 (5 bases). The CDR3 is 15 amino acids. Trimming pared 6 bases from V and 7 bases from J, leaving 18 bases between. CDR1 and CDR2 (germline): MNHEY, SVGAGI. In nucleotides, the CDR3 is TGTGCCAGCAGCCAGACTACTTTACTGGGCGGGGAGCTGTTTTTT. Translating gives CASSQTTLLGGELFF.

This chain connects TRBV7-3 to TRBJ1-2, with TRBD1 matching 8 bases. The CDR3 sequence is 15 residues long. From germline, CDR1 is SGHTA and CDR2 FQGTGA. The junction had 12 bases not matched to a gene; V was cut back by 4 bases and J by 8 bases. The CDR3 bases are TGTGCCAGCAGCTCCAGACAGGGGATGGTTGAGGGCTACACCTTC. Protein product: CASSSRQGMVEGYTF.

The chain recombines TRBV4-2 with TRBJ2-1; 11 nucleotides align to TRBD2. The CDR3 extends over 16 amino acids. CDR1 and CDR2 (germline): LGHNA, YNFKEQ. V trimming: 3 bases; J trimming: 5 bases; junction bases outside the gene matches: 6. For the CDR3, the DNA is TGTGCCAGCAGCCAGAATAGCGGGAGGGGTGACAATGAGCAGTTCTTC. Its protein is CASSQNSGRGDNEQFF.

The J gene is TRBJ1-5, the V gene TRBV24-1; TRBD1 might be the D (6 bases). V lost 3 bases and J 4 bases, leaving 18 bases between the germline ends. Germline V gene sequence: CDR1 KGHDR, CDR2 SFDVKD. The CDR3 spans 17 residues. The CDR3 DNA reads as TGTGCCACCAGTGATACCCTCGCGGGGGGCCCAAATCAGCCCCAGCATTTT. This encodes CATSDTLAGGPNQPQHF.

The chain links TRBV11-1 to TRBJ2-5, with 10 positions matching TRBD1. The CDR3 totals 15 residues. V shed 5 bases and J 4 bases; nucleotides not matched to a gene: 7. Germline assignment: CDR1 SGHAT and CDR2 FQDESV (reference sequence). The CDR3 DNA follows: TGTGCCAGCAGCCGCGAGGACAGGGGGGGAGAGACCCAGTACTTC. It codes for CASSREDRGGETQYF. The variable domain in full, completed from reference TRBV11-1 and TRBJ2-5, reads EAEVAQSPRYKITEKSQAVAFWCDPISGHATLYWYRQILGQGPELLVQFQDESVVDDSQLPKDRFSAERLKGVDSTLKIQPAELGDSAMYLCASSREDRGGETQYFGPGTRLLVL.

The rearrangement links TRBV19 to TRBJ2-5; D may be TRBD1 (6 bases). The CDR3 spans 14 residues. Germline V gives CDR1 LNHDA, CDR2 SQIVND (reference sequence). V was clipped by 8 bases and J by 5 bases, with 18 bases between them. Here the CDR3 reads CASARTVTFETQYF. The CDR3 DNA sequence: TGTGCCAGTGCCCGGACAGTGACCTTTGAGACCCAGTACTTC.

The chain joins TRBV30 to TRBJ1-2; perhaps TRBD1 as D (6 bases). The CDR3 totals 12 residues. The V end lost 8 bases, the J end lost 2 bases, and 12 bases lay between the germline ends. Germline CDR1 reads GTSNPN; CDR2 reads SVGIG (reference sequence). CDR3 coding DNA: TGTGCCCGGGACACCCGAAACTATGGCTACACCTTC. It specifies CARDTRNYGYTF.

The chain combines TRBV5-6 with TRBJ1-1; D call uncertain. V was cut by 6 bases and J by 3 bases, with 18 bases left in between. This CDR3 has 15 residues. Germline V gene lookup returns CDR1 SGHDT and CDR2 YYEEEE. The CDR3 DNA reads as TGTGCCAGCACCCCGTTGGGTCGCAGGCACACTGAAGCTTTCTTT. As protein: CASTPLGRRHTEAFF.